A single sample gave rise to the 26 T cell receptor beta chains below, sequenced in a study of response to subunit inactivated influenza vaccine. TCRdb analysed the RT-PCR reads with MiXCR anew, one entry per CDR3 protein. The sample lists roughly 650,000 distinct CDR3 sequences, 15% to 19% occurring once. The material sequenced was PBMCs from blood, taken 11 to 12 days after vaccination. These receptors were obtained from a man between 50 and 59 years old who received an inactivated influenza vaccine.

This clonotype turned up a few times. This chain connects TRBV2 to TRBJ2-6; 8 bases agree with TRBD1. V shed 9 bases, J shed 2 bases, and the junction held 3 bases outside the gene matches. This CDR3 is built from 14 residues. From germline, CDR1 is SNHLY and CDR2 FYNNEI. CDR3 amino acids: CARDRVTGANVLTF. DNA of the CDR3: TGTGCCAGGGACAGGGTGACTGGGGCCAACGTCCTGACTTTC.

This clonotype has a handful of counts. The chain uses TRBV6-1 and TRBJ2-7, with D possibly being TRBD1 (6 bases). The CDR3 runs 15 residues. Germline V lookup: CDR1 MNHNS, CDR2 SASEGT. Trimming left V 6 bases short and J 0 bases short, with 15 bases between. The CDR3 nucleotides read TGTGCCAGCAGAGCCGTGGGGGCCTTCTCCTACGAGCAGTACTTC. Protein sequence: CASRAVGAFSYEQYF.

The chain employs TRBV11-1 and TRBJ1-6; 9 positions agree with TRBD1. Germline lookup yields CDR1 SGHAT and CDR2 FQDESV (reference sequence). The CDR3 loop spans 18 amino acids. Trimming removed 5 bases from V and 0 bases from J; junction bases left unmatched: 8. CDR3 loop: CASSPTGGLSSYNSPLHF. DNA of the CDR3: TGTGCCAGCAGCCCGACAGGGGGACTCAGCTCCTATAATTCACCCCTCCACTTT.

The rearrangement links TRBV5-1 to TRBJ2-1; tentatively, D is TRBD2 (6 bases). There are 16 residues in the CDR3. V was trimmed by 4 bases and J by 8 bases, leaving 22 bases between them. The germline V gene has CDR1 SGHRS and CDR2 YFSETQ. CDR3 amino acids: CASSPGTGVVGDEQFF. The CDR3 coding sequence is TGCGCCAGCAGCCCGGGGACGGGGGTGGTAGGAGATGAGCAGTTCTTC. Looking up the rest from reference TRBV5-1 and TRBJ2-1 gives the full variable domain: KAGVTQTPRYLIKTRGQQVTLSCSPISGHRSVSWYQQTPGQGLQFLFEYFSETQRNKGNFPGRFSGRQFSNSRSEMNVSTLELGDSALYLCASSPGTGVVGDEQFFGPGTRLTVL.

The table lists this clonotype with a few counts. The chain couples TRBV7-2 to TRBJ1-1, with D hard to call. The ends were cut back, 7 bases at V and 1 base at J, with 22 bases in the middle. Germline values: CDR1 SGHTA, CDR2 FQGNSA. This CDR3 is built from 17 residues. The CDR3 reads CASTQGSGREKNTEAFF. CDR3 nucleotides: TGTGCCAGCACCCAAGGCTCGGGCCGAGAGAAGAACACTGAAGCTTTCTTT. Full variable domain (missing parts from reference TRBV7-2 and TRBJ1-1): GAGVSQSPSNKVTEKGKDVELRCDPISGHTALYWYRQSLGQGLEFLIYFQGNSAPDKSGLPSDRFSAERTGGSVSTLTIQRTQQEDSAVYLCASTQGSGREKNTEAFFGQGTRLTVV.

The V gene is TRBV5-1, the J gene TRBJ1-3; D unclear. The ends were cut back, 7 bases at V and 0 bases at J, with 14 bases in the middle. This CDR3 region has 15 residues. The germline V gene encodes CDR1 SGHRS and CDR2 YFSETQ. CDR3 in DNA: TGCGCCAGCGCGGACGGATGGAGCTCTGGAAACACCATATATTTT. Translating gives CASADGWSSGNTIYF.

In this sample, this clonotype turned up a few times. The V call is TRBV11-2, the J call TRBJ2-6, with 7 bases identical to TRBD2. The CDR3 is 18 residues long. The ends lost 4 bases at V and 0 bases at J; junction bases unmatched: 9. CDR1 is SGHAT and CDR2 is FQNNGV in the germline V gene. Here the CDR3 DNA reads TGTGCCAGCAGCTCCAGCGAGCTAGCGGTCTCTGGGGCCAACGTCCTGACTTTC. This translates into CASSSSELAVSGANVLTF. Full variable domain (outside the CDR3, taken from reference TRBV11-2 and TRBJ2-6): EAGVAQSPRYKIIEKRQSVAFWCNPISGHATLYWYQQILGQGPKLLIQFQNNGVVDDSQLPKDRFSAERLKGVDSTLKIQPAKLEDSAVYLCASSSSELAVSGANVLTFGAGSRLTVL.

In its sample, this clonotype was seen a few times. The chain carries TRBV18 and TRBJ2-7; D uncertain. This CDR3 is built from 12 residues. V was shortened by 4 bases and J by 8 bases, with 12 bases between the two germline ends. From germline, CDR1 is KGHSH and CDR2 LQKENI. CDR3 region: CASSLMGSQQYF. The CDR3 bases are TGTGCCAGCTCACTCATGGGGTCCCAGCAGTACTTC. The full variable domain, rest sourced from reference TRBV18 and TRBJ2-7, is NAGVMQNPRHLVRRRGQEARLRCSPMKGHSHVYWYRQLPEEGLKFMVYLQKENIIDESGMPKERFSAEFPKEGPSILRIQQVVRGDSAAYFCASSLMGSQQYFGPGTRLTVT.

The genes are TRBV5-1 and TRBJ1-2, with 12 bases identical to TRBD1. Germline CDR1 and CDR2: SGHRS and YFSETQ. The CDR3 is 16 residues long. J lost 2 bases, V lost 4 bases, and 6 bases had no gene match. The CDR3: CASSARDRGQNYGYTF. The CDR3 coding sequence is TGCGCCAGCAGCGCCCGGGACAGGGGGCAGAACTATGGCTACACCTTC.

This sequence joins TRBV12-3 or TRBV12-4 and TRBJ2-2; D perhaps matches TRBD1 (5 bases). The ends were cut back, 9 bases at V and 1 base at J, with 18 bases in the middle. The CDR3 runs 16 residues. Written as DNA, the CDR3 is TGTGCCAGAAGTGACAGCCCCTCGGTGAACACCGGGGAGCTGTTTTTT. Translation gives CARSDSPSVNTGELFF.

The chain joins TRBV10-3 to TRBJ2-1; TRBD1 matches at 9 bases. CDR1 and CDR2 from the germline V gene are ENHRY and SYGVKD. There are 18 residues in the CDR3. Trimming took 4 bases from V and 4 from J; bases not matched to a gene: 14. The DNA for the CDR3 is TGTGCCATCAGTGCGCTATCACAGGGGGCCTATACTTACAATGAGCAGTTCTTC. It codes for CAISALSQGAYTYNEQFF.

The V call is TRBV13, the J call TRBJ2-1, with D perhaps matching TRBD2 (5 bases). The CDR3 contains 11 residues. Trimming removed 4 bases from V and 10 bases from J, with 8 bases in between. The V gene's germline CDR1 is PRHDT and CDR2 FYEKMQ (reference sequence). CDR3 in amino acids: CASSSDWEQFF. The CDR3 DNA reads as TGTGCCAGCAGCTCGGACTGGGAGCAGTTCTTC. Full variable domain (outside the CDR3, taken from reference TRBV13 and TRBJ2-1): AAGVIQSPRHLIKEKRETATLKCYPIPRHDTVYWYQQGPGQDPQFLISFYEKMQSDKGSIPDRFSAQQFSDYHSELNMSSLELGDSALYFCASSSDWEQFFGPGTRLTVL.

The chain employs TRBV29-1 and TRBJ1-2, with 8 bases aligning to TRBD1. The CDR3 contains 14 residues. The ends lost 6 bases at V and 7 bases at J; junction bases unmatched: 13. Germline loops: CDR1 SQVTM, CDR2 ANQGSEA. This CDR3 reads CSVHPEQGAGGYTF. In nucleotides, the CDR3 is TGCAGCGTCCATCCCGAGCAGGGGGCAGGTGGCTACACCTTC.

This chain links TRBV5-1 with TRBJ2-7, with D tentatively TRBD1 (6 bases). V shed 2 bases and J shed 3 bases, with 9 bases lying between them. The germline V gene has CDR1 SGHRS and CDR2 YFSETQ. The CDR3 consists of 13 residues. CDR3 region: CASSFDRYYEQYF. CDR3 DNA sequence: TGCGCCAGCAGCTTCGACAGGTACTACGAGCAGTACTTC.

The chain is built from TRBV6-2 or TRBV6-3 and TRBJ1-1; D remains ambiguous. Germline V lookup: CDR1 MNHEY, CDR2 SVGEGT. Trimming pared 6 bases from V and 6 bases from J, leaving 14 bases between. The CDR3 consists of 13 residues. CDR3 DNA: TGTGCCAGCAGCTCCGGGCATTGGGCTGAAGCTTTCTTT. This encodes CASSSGHWAEAFF.

The chain is built from TRBV6-2 or TRBV6-3 and TRBJ2-1; 13 bases are shared with TRBD2. Trimming cost V 1 base and J 8 bases; bases outside gene matches: 5. Per germline, CDR1 MNHEY and CDR2 SVGEGT. The CDR3 has 16 amino acids. This CDR3 reads CASSYLGLAGSHEQFF. CDR3 sequence (DNA): TGTGCCAGCAGTTACTTGGGACTAGCGGGGAGTCATGAGCAGTTCTTC.

This clonotype was observed many times. The genes are TRBV7-2 and TRBJ2-7; D is possibly TRBD1 or TRBD2 (5 bases each). Germline V CDR1 and CDR2: SGHTA, FQGNSA. Trimming left V 2 bases short and J 4 bases short, with 18 bases between. This CDR3 region has 16 residues. In nucleotides, the CDR3 is TGTGCCAGCAGCTTAATATATGGGTTGAGGGGTTACGAGCAGTACTTC. This sequence encodes CASSLIYGLRGYEQYF.

This clonotype was seen a few times. The gene calls are TRBV20-1 and TRBJ1-5; 7 positions agree with TRBD1. The CDR3 has 15 amino acids. Germline assignment: CDR1 DFQATT and CDR2 SNEGSKA (reference sequence). V shed 3 bases and J 6 bases; nucleotides not matched to a gene: 11. In nucleotides, the CDR3 is TGCAGTGCTAGTCGGGGAGACAGGGAGGCTCAGCCCCAGCATTTT. Translated, it gives CSASRGDREAQPQHF.

This clonotype was detected a few times. This sequence joins TRBV11-2 and TRBJ2-2; D is ambiguous. The ends were cut back, 1 base at V and 4 bases at J, with 13 bases in the middle. Germline values: CDR1 SGHAT, CDR2 FQNNGV. The CDR3 totals 16 residues. This CDR3 reads CASSLGLSGSTGELFF. The CDR3 nucleotides read TGTGCCAGCAGCTTAGGCCTCTCGGGCAGCACCGGGGAGCTGTTTTTT.

The chain employs TRBV20-1 and TRBJ2-1; 10 bases fit TRBD2. Germline-derived CDR1 and CDR2 are DFQATT and SNEGSKA (reference sequence). This CDR3 has 14 residues. With 5 bases clipped from V and 8 bases from J, the junction kept 9 bases outside the gene matches. For the CDR3, the DNA is TGCAGTGCTCCCACAAGCGGGGGGGCCTATGAGCAGTTCTTC. Amino acid sequence: CSAPTSGGAYEQFF.

The chain has TRBV6-1 and TRBJ1-1, with D hard to call. The V gene's germline CDR1 is MNHNS and CDR2 SASEGT. The germline V and J ends were trimmed by 7 bases and 2 bases, with 11 bases remaining between them. This CDR3 contains 13 residues. The CDR3: CASTAGANTEAFF. DNA for the CDR3: TGTGCCAGCACGGCTGGAGCCAACACTGAAGCTTTCTTT.

This clonotype appeared many times. The chain employs TRBV2 and TRBJ1-1; weak D call: TRBD1 (5 bases). This CDR3 region has 11 residues. Trimming cost V 8 bases and J 9 bases, with 13 bases left between them. Per germline, CDR1 SNHLY and CDR2 FYNNEI. CDR3 DNA: TGTGCCAGCTGTACGACAGAGAAAGCTTTCTTT. Amino acids: CASCTTEKAFF.

In this sample, this clonotype turned up a few times. This rearrangement joins TRBV29-1 to TRBJ1-1; D may be TRBD1 (5 bases). V lost 4 bases to trimming and J lost 4 bases, with 10 bases between them. Germline V lookup: CDR1 SQVTM, CDR2 ANQGSEA. There are 12 residues in the CDR3. CDR3 sequence: CSVVLGPTEAFF. In DNA, the CDR3 is TGCAGCGTTGTGTTGGGGCCCACTGAAGCTTTCTTT.

This clonotype was counted only a few times. The chain couples TRBV18 to TRBJ1-2; D is ambiguous. CDR1 KGHSH and CDR2 LQKENI come from the germline V gene. V was cut by 1 base and J by 1 base, with 7 bases left in between. The CDR3 is made up of 14 amino acids. The CDR3 nucleotides read TGTGCCAGCTCACCACAGGAAAATAACTATGGCTACACCTTC. Its translation: CASSPQENNYGYTF.

This clonotype came up a few times. The rearrangement joins TRBV20-1 to TRBJ2-1; 9 nucleotides align to TRBD2. V lost 6 bases, J lost 8 bases, and 14 bases stayed unmatched. There are 15 residues in the CDR3. The germline CDR1 and CDR2 sequences are DFQATT and SNEGSKA (reference sequence). CDR3 sequence: CSAIQPGLAFYEQFF. CDR3 sequence (DNA): TGCAGTGCGATACAACCGGGACTAGCATTCTATGAGCAGTTCTTC.

This clonotype was found many times. The chain recombines TRBV7-9 with TRBJ2-5, with unresolved D. Germline CDR1 is SEHNR and CDR2 is FQNEAQ (reference sequence). V lost 1 base to trimming and J lost 4 bases, with 7 bases between them. The CDR3 totals 13 residues. CDR3 region: CASSLVGAETQYF. The CDR3 region has the DNA TGTGCCAGCAGCTTAGTTGGCGCAGAGACCCAGTACTTC.